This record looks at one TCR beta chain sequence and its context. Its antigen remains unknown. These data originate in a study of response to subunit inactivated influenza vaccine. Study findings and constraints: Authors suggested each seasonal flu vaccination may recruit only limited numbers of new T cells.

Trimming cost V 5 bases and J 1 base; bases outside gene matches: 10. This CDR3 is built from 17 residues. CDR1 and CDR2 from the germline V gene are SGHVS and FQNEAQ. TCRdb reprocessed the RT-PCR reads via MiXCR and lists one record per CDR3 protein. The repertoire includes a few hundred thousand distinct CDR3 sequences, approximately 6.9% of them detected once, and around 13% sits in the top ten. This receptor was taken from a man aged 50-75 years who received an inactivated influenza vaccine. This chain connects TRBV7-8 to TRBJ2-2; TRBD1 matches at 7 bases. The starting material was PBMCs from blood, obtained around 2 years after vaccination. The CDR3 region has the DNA TGTGCCAGCAGCGGACACAGGGGACCACTGAACACCGGGGAGCTGTTTTTT. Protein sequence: CASSGHRGPLNTGELFF.